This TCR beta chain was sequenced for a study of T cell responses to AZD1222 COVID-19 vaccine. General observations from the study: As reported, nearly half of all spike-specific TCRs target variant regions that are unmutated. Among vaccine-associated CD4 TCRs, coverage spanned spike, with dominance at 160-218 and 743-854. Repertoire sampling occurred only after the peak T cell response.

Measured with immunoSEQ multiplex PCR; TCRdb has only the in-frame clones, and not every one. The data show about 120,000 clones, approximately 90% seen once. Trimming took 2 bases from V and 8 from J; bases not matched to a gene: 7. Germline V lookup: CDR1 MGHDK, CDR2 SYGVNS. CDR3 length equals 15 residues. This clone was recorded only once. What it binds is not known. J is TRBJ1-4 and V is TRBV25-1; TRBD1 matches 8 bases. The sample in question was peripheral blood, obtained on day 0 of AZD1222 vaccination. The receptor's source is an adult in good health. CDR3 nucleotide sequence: TGTGCCAGCAGTGAACGAGGACAGGGCTTCGAAAAACTGTTTTTT. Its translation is CASSERGQGFEKLFF.